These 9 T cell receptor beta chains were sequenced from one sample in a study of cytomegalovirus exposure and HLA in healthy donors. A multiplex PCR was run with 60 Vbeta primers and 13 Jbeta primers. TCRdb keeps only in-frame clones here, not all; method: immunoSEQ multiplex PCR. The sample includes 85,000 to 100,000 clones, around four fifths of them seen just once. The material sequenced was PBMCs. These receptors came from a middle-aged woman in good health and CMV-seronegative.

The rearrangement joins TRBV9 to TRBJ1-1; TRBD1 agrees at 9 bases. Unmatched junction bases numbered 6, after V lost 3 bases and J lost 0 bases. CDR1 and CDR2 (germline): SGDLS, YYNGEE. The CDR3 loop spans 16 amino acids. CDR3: CASSADRGNMNTEAFF. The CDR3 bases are TGTGCCAGCAGCGCCGACAGGGGGAACATGAACACTGAAGCTTTCTTT.

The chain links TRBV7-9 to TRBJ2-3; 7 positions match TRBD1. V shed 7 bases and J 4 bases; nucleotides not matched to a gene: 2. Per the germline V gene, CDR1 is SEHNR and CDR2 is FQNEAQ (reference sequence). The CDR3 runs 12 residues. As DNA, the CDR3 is TGTGCCAGCACCCAGGGGGCAGATACGCAGTATTTT. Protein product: CASTQGADTQYF. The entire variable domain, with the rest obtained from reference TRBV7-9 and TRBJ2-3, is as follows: DTGVSQNPRHKITKRGQNVTFRCDPISEHNRLYWYRQTLGQGPEFLTYFQNEAQLEKSRLLSDRFSAERPKGSFSTLEIQRTEQGDSAMYLCASTQGADTQYFGPGTRLTVL.

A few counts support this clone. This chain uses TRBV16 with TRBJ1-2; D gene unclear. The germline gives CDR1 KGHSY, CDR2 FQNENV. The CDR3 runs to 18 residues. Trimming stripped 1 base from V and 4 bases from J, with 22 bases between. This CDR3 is CASSQFIVGAGRSYGYTF. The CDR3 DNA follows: TGTGCCAGCAGCCAATTTATAGTCGGAGCCGGGAGGAGCTATGGCTACACCTTC.

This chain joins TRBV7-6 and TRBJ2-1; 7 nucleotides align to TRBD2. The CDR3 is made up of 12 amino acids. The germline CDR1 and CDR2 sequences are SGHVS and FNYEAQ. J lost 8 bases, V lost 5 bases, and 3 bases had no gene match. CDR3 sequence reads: CASSHGGYEQFF. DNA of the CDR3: TGTGCCAGCAGCCACGGGGGGTATGAGCAGTTCTTC. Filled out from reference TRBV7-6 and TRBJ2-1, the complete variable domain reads GAGVSQSPRYKVTKRGQDVALRCDPISGHVSLYWYRQALGQGPEFLTYFNYEAQQDKSGLPNDRFSAERPEGSISTLTIQRTEQRDSAMYRCASSHGGYEQFFGPGTRLTVL.

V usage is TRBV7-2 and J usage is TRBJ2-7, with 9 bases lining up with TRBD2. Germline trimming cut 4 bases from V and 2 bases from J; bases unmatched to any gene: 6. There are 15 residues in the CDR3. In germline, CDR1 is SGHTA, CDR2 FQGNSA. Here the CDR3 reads CASSSLAGLAYEQYF. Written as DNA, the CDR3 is TGTGCCAGCAGCTCCCTAGCGGGGTTGGCCTACGAGCAGTACTTC.

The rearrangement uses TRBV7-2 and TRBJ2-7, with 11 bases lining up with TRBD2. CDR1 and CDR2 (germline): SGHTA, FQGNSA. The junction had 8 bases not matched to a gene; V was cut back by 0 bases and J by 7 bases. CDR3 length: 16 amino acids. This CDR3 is CASSLATSGGRGEQYF. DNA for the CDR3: TGTGCCAGCAGCTTAGCTACTAGCGGGGGCCGCGGGGAGCAGTACTTC.

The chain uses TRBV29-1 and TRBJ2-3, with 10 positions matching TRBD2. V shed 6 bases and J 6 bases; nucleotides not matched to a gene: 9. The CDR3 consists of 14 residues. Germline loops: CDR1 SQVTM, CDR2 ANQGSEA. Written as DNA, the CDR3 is TGCAGCGTATGGACTAGCGGCGGGGGGGATACGCAGTATTTT. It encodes CSVWTSGGGDTQYF.

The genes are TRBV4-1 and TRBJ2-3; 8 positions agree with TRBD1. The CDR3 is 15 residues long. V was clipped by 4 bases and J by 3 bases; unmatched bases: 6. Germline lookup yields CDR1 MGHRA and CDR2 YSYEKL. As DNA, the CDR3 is TGCGCCAGCAGCCCCGACAGGGGCCGAACAGATACGCAGTATTTT. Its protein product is CASSPDRGRTDTQYF.

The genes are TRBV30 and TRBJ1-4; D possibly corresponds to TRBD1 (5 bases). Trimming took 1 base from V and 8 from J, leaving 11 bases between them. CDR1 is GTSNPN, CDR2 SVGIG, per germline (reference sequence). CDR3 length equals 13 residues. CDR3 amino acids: CAWSAGLREKLFF. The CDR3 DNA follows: TGTGCCTGGAGTGCAGGGTTACGGGAAAAACTGTTTTTT.